This T cell receptor beta chain was captured in a study of tumor-infiltrating lymphocytes in primary liver carcinoma (dated by TCRdb to the late 2010s). Some background on the complete study: Of the five patients, three men and two women aged 30 to 69 years, four had hepatocellular carcinoma and one had combined HCC and intrahepatic cholangiocarcinoma. A total of about 35 specimens from 5 patients went through TCRbeta repertoire sequencing, namely 25 tumor regions, 5 adjacent noncancerous liver tissues and 5 peripheral blood samples. Each sample produced roughly 3.65 to 7.5 million productive TCRbeta reads, and read depth showed no significant difference between tissue types. High reproducibility was observed for the technical replicate repertoires, with mean shared-clone rates approximately 0.9 and correlation coefficients above 0.95. The five patients had tumors of stage T1-T3 N0M0, with maximum diameters ranging from 4.2 to 10 cm. The study combined TCRbeta repertoire sequencing, expression microarrays and whole-exome sequencing across five regions of each liver tumor, with adjacent normal tissue and blood. Overall study outcomes, separate from this receptor: Because sequencing covered only the TCR beta chain and unpaired alpha chains were not captured, true repertoire diversity is likely underestimated. Bulk unsorted samples precluded comparing CD4+ and CD8+ T cell repertoires. Consistent with antigen-driven expansion, pairs of tumor regions showed higher repertoire overlap (mean roughly 35%) than either tumor-adjacent pairs (around 17%) or tumor-blood pairs (around 14%). The top 250 clones made up a significantly larger repertoire fraction in tumors than in blood (p = 0.039). With just 4 to 6 patients in the study, the authors point out that the findings should be validated in a larger study.

Using a constant-region primer and ProtoScript II reverse transcriptase, TCRbeta-specific cDNA was reverse-transcribed from about 540 ng total RNA. Construction of the TCRbeta libraries relied on three nested rounds of multiplex PCR, following a slightly modified ARM-PCR procedure. Each of the first two PCR rounds ran for about 10 cycles using multiplex TRBV1-TRBV30 forward primers together with a Cbeta reverse primer. Sample barcodes and Illumina adapters were attached in a final 25-cycle PCR using Deep VentR polymerase. Before sequencing, amplicons of 200-500 bp were gel-purified using a QIAquick gel extraction kit. The TCRbeta amplicons were sequenced with 250-bp paired-end reads on an Illumina HiSeq 2500. Per the original workflow: To recover full CDR3 sequences, reads were quality-trimmed using Trimmomatic v0.33 and paired reads were then merged using FLASH v1.2.11. MiGEC v1.2.1b assigned V, D and J germline segments to the rearranged TCRbeta sequences. VDJtools v1.0.0 computed clonotype statistics and Shannon-Wiener diversity indices. To cut down on sampling bias, every analysis after diversity analysis relied on just the 250 most abundant clonotypes from each sample. TCRdb cleaned the public reads at Q25 with fastp, built clones with MiXCR and kept in-frame beta chains. Every CDR3 protein is listed once, alongside the most common genes and DNA of its rows. For this entry, the V and J calls and clone size follow TCRdb and not the study's own pipeline. The sample data list about 120,000 distinct CDR3 sequences, and roughly 75% of these were observed just once. The ten most abundant clones make up over 6.5% of the sample.

The CDR3 numbers 16 residues from cysteine through phenylalanine. CDR3 DNA is the only sequence kept; it has 48 bases, read in frame from the first base. V was cut back by 0 bases and J by 2 bases, leaving a gap of 14 bases between them. Per the germline V gene, SGHRS is the CDR1 and YFSETQ is the CDR2. Without any cell sorting, total RNA and DNA were extracted together from around 20-30 mg of bulk tissue using the AllPrep DNA/RNA mini kit. Between November 2015 and early 2016, a handful of patients in China with histopathologically diagnosed primary liver carcinoma had their tumors surgically resected. Patients had chronic HBV infection and were treatment-naive at sampling. Fresh tumor and adjacent tissue pieces were bisected; one half was stored in RNAlater at -80°C, the other sent for histology. This clonotype has at least ten counts. Its binding antigen is unknown. One base away there is no much larger clone; base qualities are not given.

The rearranged segments are TRBV5-1 and TRBJ2-5, with no confidently assigned D gene. The TCR comes from a woman aged 55-70 years with primary liver carcinoma and hepatitis B virus infection. The sequenced material came from tumor-adjacent normal liver tissue. CDR3 protein: CASSLGVRSSQETQYF. Read as DNA, the sequence is TGCGCCAGCAGCTTGGGTGTTAGGTCGAGTCAAGAGACCCAGTACTTC.